Following are 17 T cell receptor beta chains from one sample sequenced in a study of blood T cell repertoires in COVID-19. Sequenced by immunoSEQ multiplex PCR; TCRdb stores in-frame clones only, minus some. Of approximately 170,000 clones listed, around 83% are singletons. Sequenced sample: peripheral blood. The receptors were gathered from a woman in her 70s who had recovered from COVID-19.

This clone was observed a few times. The rearrangement links TRBV5-1 to TRBJ2-7; no definite D call. The germline CDR1 and CDR2 sequences are SGHRS and YFSETQ. This CDR3 is built from 15 residues. V lost 4 bases to trimming and J lost 0 bases, with 14 bases between them. This CDR3 is CASSSWPASSYEQYF. The CDR3 DNA follows: TGCGCCAGCAGCAGCTGGCCGGCTAGCTCCTACGAGCAGTACTTC.

This rearrangement joins TRBV11-2 to TRBJ1-1, with 7 bases that match TRBD1. Germline V gene data show CDR1 as SGHAT and CDR2 as FQNNGV. The CDR3 is 15 residues long. The junction had 13 bases not matched to a gene; V was cut back by 5 bases and J by 7 bases. This CDR3 is CASSPFGAGGIEAFF. CDR3 nucleotide sequence: TGTGCCAGCAGCCCCTTTGGGGCAGGGGGGATTGAAGCTTTCTTT. Looking up the rest from reference TRBV11-2 and TRBJ1-1 gives the full variable domain: EAGVAQSPRYKIIEKRQSVAFWCNPISGHATLYWYQQILGQGPKLLIQFQNNGVVDDSQLPKDRFSAERLKGVDSTLKIQPAKLEDSAVYLCASSPFGAGGIEAFFGQGTRLTVV.

V is TRBV5-5 and J is TRBJ2-1, with D tentatively TRBD2 (6 bases). CDR3 size: 15 residues. Germline V gene data show CDR1 as SGHKS and CDR2 as YYEKEE (reference sequence). With 4 bases removed from V and 9 bases from J, the gap between germline ends came to 20 bases. CDR3 in DNA: TGTGCCAGCAGCCCAACGCCGGGCGGGAAAGGTGAGCAGTTCTTC. Translation gives CASSPTPGGKGEQFF.

The CDR3 DNA reads TGTGCCAGTAGTAGAGGGACAGGGGCGCGCTACGAGCAGTACTTC. This encodes CASSRGTGARYEQYF. This chain uses TRBV19 with TRBJ2-7, with 10 bases matching TRBD1. The ends lost 4 bases at V and 3 bases at J; junction bases unmatched: 6. This CDR3 is built from 15 residues. Germline CDR1 reads LNHDA; CDR2 reads SQIVND (reference sequence).

This chain joins TRBV7-9 and TRBJ1-2; 12 bases are shared with TRBD1. V shed 5 bases, J shed 7 bases, and the junction held 5 bases outside the gene matches. The CDR3 consists of 14 residues. The germline CDR1 and CDR2 sequences are SEHNR and FQNEAQ (reference sequence). The CDR3 region has the DNA TGTGCCAGCAGCACAGGGACAGGGGGCAGTGGCTACACCTTC. Translated, it gives CASSTGTGGSGYTF.

This clone was found once. The chain couples TRBV6-2 or TRBV6-3 to TRBJ1-1; D might be TRBD1 (5 bases). The V end lost 2 bases, the J end lost 0 bases, and 16 bases lay between the germline ends. The CDR3 runs to 17 residues. Per the germline V gene, CDR1 is MNHEY and CDR2 is SVGEGT. In nucleotides, the CDR3 is TGTGCCAGCAGTTACCCCCCCGCGACGGACATGAACACTGAAGCTTTCTTT. It specifies CASSYPPATDMNTEAFF.

The CDR3 DNA follows: TGTGCCAGCAGAAACGACTGGGGGGGGAAACTGTTTTTT. This encodes CASRNDWGGKLFF. The chain has TRBV6-6 and TRBJ1-4, with D possibly being TRBD1 (5 bases). With 6 bases removed from V and 11 bases from J, the gap between germline ends came to 16 bases. The CDR3 has 13 residues. CDR1 is MNHNY and CDR2 is SVGAGI in the germline V gene (reference sequence).

Details on this clone: This same CDR3 is encoded by further DNA sequences in the sample. V and J are TRBV20-1 and TRBJ1-2; the D gene is possibly TRBD1 (6 bases). Looked up from germline, CDR1 is DFQATT and CDR2 is SNEGSKA (reference sequence). The V end was cut by 2 bases, the J end by 5 bases, with 6 bases between. This CDR3 spans 11 amino acids. The CDR3 nucleotides are TGCAGTGCTAGAAGGGGGTATGGCTACACCTTC. Amino acids: CSARRGYGYTF.

The J gene is TRBJ1-1, the V gene TRBV18; 7 nucleotides align to TRBD1. The J segment lost 4 bases and the V segment lost 3 bases, leaving 5 bases of the junction unmatched. The V gene's germline CDR1 is KGHSH and CDR2 LQKENI. The CDR3 contains 14 residues. This chain's CDR3 is CASSPAPGGTEAFF. The CDR3 DNA follows: TGTGCCAGCTCACCCGCTCCAGGGGGCACTGAAGCTTTCTTT.

The J gene is TRBJ1-2, the V gene TRBV9; 7 bases are a match to TRBD1. After removal of 0 bases from V and 5 bases from J, the junction contained 13 bases not matched to a gene. The CDR3 consists of 17 residues. CDR1 is SGDLS and CDR2 is YYNGEE in the germline V gene. CDR3 coding DNA: TGTGCCAGCAGCGTAGCTGAGGGCGGGGAACAGGGGTATGGCTACACCTTC. Amino acid sequence: CASSVAEGGEQGYGYTF.

Only one count was recorded for this clone. In nucleotides, the CDR3 is TGTGCCTGGAGTGTTGGGGGACAGGGGCATCTGGCCCTCCACTTT. Its translation is CAWSVGGQGHLALHF. The gene calls are TRBV30 and TRBJ1-6, with 10 positions matching TRBD1. The CDR3 length is 15 residues. CDR1 GTSNPN and CDR2 SVGIG come from the germline V gene (reference sequence). V shed 0 bases and J 14 bases; nucleotides not matched to a gene: 10.

The chain couples TRBV10-3 to TRBJ2-1; 9 nucleotides line up with TRBD2. Germline V gene data show CDR1 as ENHRY and CDR2 as SYGVKD. This CDR3 is built from 16 residues. J gave up 1 base and V 7 bases, and 8 bases lay outside the gene matches. The CDR3 region has the DNA TGTGCCATCAACTCCCCTAGCGGGGAGTCCTACAATGAGCAGTTCTTC. It encodes CAINSPSGESYNEQFF.

The chain couples TRBV27 to TRBJ2-1; 9 bases are shared with TRBD1. CDR3 length: 15 residues. J was trimmed by 2 bases and V by 6 bases; bases with no gene match: 5. Germline-derived CDR1 and CDR2 are MNHEY and SMNVEV (reference sequence). The CDR3 protein is CASRTRQGAYNEQFF. The CDR3 DNA sequence: TGTGCCAGCAGGACCCGACAGGGGGCCTACAATGAGCAGTTCTTC.

As concerns this clone: The sample holds other DNA sequences that translate to the same CDR3. The V and J genes are TRBV7-2 and TRBJ2-2; D call uncertain. Germline assignment: CDR1 SGHTA and CDR2 FQGNSA. The CDR3 contains 13 residues. The V and J ends lost 3 bases and 4 bases respectively, with 6 bases between them. CDR3 protein: CASSFGPTGELFF. The DNA for the CDR3 is TGTGCCAGCAGCTTCGGTCCCACCGGGGAGCTGTTTTTT.

This clone was picked up one time. The chain carries TRBV7-8 and TRBJ1-6; possible D gene TRBD1, 6 bases. V was trimmed by 1 base and J by 7 bases, leaving 8 bases between them. The CDR3 has 14 residues. The germline gives CDR1 SGHVS, CDR2 FQNEAQ. CDR3 coding DNA: TGTGCCAGCAGCTTAGTGCAGGGGAATTCACCCCTCCACTTT. Its protein product is CASSLVQGNSPLHF.

This chain uses TRBV18 with TRBJ2-7; TRBD1 matches at 7 bases. CDR1 and CDR2 (germline): KGHSH, LQKENI. V gave up 3 bases and J gave up 10 bases; unmatched junction bases: 9. The CDR3 has 13 residues. For the CDR3, the DNA is TGTGCCAGCTCACCCGGGGACAGCCGAGCTCAGTACTTC. It translates to CASSPGDSRAQYF.

The J gene is TRBJ1-1, the V gene TRBV5-1; tentatively, D is TRBD1 (5 bases). Trimming took off 5 bases at V and 3 bases at J, with 17 bases between the two ends. CDR3 length equals 15 residues. The germline V gene has CDR1 SGHRS and CDR2 YFSETQ. The CDR3 coding sequence is TGCGCCAGCAGTTGGGGCGCGTTAAGGGACACTGAAGCTTTCTTT. Translated: CASSWGALRDTEAFF.